This paragraph reports one T cell receptor (beta chain). These data belong to a study of blood T cells in healthy people across ages. The CDR3 has 14 amino acids. The germline V and J ends were trimmed by 3 bases and 1 base, with 9 bases remaining between them. CDR1 is LGHDT and CDR2 is YNNKEL in the germline V gene (reference sequence). Primed by a sample-barcoded 5' primer and a J-beta primer mix, a second PCR proceeded for roughly 7 to 11 cycles. The template-switch adaptor was a 5' adaptor with 12 random nucleotides. It tagged each cDNA molecule. Each CDR3 protein is one row after TCRdb ran MiXCR on the 5' RACE reads. The sample comprises approximately 780,000 distinct CDR3 sequences, about a quarter of which are singletons, and 3% rests with the top ten. This sample also belongs to another study, concerning T cells of mothers and their children. That publication notes: The study obtained over 8 million TCR beta CDR3 reads per mother and about 3 million per child. A slight, non-significant increase in overlap was found for related mother-child pairs relative to unrelated pairs.

This rearrangement joins TRBV3-1 to TRBJ1-1; D might be TRBD1 (6 bases). This receptor was identified in a boy between 10 and 17 years old in good health. The sequencing input was blood. CDR3 amino acids: CASSHQGQNTEAFF. CDR3 DNA sequence: TGTGCCAGCAGCCACCAGGGGCAGAACACTGAAGCTTTCTTT.